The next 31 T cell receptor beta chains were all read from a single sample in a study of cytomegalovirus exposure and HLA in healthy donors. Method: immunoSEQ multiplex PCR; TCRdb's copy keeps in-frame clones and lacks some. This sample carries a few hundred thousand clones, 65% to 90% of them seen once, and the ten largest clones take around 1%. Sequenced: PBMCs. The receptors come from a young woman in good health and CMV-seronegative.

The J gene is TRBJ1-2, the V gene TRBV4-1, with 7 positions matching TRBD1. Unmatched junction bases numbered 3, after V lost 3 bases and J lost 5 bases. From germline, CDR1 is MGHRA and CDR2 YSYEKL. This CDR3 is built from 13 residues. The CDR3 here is CASSHLQGYGYTF. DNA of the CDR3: TGCGCCAGCAGCCACCTACAGGGGTATGGCTACACCTTC.

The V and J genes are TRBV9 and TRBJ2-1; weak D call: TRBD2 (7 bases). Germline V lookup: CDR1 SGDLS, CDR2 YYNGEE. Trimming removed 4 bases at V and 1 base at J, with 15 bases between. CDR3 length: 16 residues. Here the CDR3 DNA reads TGTGCCAGCAGCCAGTTTGGGGGGGCGTCCTACAATGAGCAGTTCTTC. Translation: CASSQFGGASYNEQFF.

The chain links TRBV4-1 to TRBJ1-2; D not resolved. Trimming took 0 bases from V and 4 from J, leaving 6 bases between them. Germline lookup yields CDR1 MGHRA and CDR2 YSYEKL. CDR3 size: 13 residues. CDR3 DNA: TGCGCCAGCAGCCAAGATTTAGTCTATGGCTACACCTTC. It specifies CASSQDLVYGYTF.

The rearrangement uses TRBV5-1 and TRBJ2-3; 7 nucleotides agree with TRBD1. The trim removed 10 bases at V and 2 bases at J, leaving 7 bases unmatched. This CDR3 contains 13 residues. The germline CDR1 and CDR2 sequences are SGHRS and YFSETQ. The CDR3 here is CACGQATTDTQYF. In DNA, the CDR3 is TGCGCCTGCGGACAGGCTACCACAGATACGCAGTATTTT.

Here the CDR3 reads CASSAGTSGSEQYF. DNA of the CDR3: TGCGCCAGCAGTGCCGGGACTAGCGGGAGCGAGCAGTACTTC. The chain links TRBV10-1 to TRBJ2-7; 14 bases are shared with TRBD2. The germline V gene encodes CDR1 WNHNN and CDR2 SYGVQD (reference sequence). The CDR3 consists of 14 residues. J was trimmed by 6 bases and V by 4 bases; bases with no gene match: 2.

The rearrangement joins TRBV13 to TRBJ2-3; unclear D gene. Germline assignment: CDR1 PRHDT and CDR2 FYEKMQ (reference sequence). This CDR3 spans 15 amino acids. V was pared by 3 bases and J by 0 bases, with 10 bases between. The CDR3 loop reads CASSLRRISTDTQYF. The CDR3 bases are TGTGCCAGCAGCTTGCGGCGGATAAGCACAGATACGCAGTATTTT.

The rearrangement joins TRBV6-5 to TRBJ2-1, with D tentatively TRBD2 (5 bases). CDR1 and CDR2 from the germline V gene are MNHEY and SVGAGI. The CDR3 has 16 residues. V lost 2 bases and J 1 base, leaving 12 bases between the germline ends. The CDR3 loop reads CASSYEGSPSYNEQFF. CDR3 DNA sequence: TGTGCCAGCAGTTACGAGGGTAGCCCATCCTACAATGAGCAGTTCTTC.

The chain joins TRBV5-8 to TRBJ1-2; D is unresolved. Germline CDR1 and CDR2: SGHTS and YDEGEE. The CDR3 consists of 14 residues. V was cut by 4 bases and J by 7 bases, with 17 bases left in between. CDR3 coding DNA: TGTGCCAGCAGCATGGGGATGGGCTTCTTTGGCTACACCTTC. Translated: CASSMGMGFFGYTF. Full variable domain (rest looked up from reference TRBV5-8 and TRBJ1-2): EAGVTQSPTHLIKTRGQQATLRCSPISGHTSVYWYQQALGLGLQFLLWYDEGEERNRGNFPPRFSGRQFPNYSSELNVNALELEDSALYLCASSMGMGFFGYTFGSGTRLTVV.

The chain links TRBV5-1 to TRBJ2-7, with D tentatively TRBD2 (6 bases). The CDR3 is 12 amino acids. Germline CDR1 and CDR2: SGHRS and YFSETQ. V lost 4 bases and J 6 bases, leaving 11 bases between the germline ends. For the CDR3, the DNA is TGCGCCAGCAGCCCTCAGGAGGGCGAGCAGTACTTC. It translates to CASSPQEGEQYF.

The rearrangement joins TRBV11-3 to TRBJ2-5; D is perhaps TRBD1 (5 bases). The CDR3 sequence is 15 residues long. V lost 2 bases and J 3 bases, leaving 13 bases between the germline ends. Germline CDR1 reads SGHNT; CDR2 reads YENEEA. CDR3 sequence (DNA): TGTGCCAGCAGCTTATCTGGCAGGGTGGAAGAGACCCAGTACTTC. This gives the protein CASSLSGRVEETQYF. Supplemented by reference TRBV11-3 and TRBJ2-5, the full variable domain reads EAGVVQSPRYKIIEKKQPVAFWCNPISGHNTLYWYLQNLGQGPELLIRYENEEAVDDSQLPKDRFSAERLKGVDSTLKIQPAELGDSAVYLCASSLSGRVEETQYFGPGTRLLVL.

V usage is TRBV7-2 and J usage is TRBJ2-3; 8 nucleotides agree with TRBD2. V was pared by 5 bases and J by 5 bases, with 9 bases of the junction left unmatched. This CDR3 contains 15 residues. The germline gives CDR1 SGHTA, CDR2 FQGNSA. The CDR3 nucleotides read TGTGCCAGCAGCCCGCAGAGCGGGGGCATAGATACGCAGTATTTT. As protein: CASSPQSGGIDTQYF. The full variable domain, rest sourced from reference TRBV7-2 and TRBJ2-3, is GAGVSQSPSNKVTEKGKDVELRCDPISGHTALYWYRQSLGQGLEFLIYFQGNSAPDKSGLPSDRFSAERTGGSVSTLTIQRTQQEDSAVYLCASSPQSGGIDTQYFGPGTRLTVL.

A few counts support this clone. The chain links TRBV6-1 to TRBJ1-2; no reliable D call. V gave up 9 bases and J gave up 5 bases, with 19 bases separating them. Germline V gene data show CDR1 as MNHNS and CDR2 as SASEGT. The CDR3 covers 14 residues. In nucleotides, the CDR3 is TGTGCCAGTGAGGAGATATCGGGGTCTTATGGCTACACCTTC. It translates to CASEEISGSYGYTF.

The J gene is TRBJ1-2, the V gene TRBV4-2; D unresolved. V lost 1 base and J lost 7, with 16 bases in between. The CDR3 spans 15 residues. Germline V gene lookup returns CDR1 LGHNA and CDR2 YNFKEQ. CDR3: CASSQVSVPSVGYTF. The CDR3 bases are TGTGCCAGCAGCCAAGTAAGCGTGCCCAGCGTTGGCTACACCTTC.

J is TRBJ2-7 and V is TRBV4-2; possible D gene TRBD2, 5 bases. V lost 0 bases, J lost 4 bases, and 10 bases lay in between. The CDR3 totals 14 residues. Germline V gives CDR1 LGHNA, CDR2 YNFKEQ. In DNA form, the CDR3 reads TGTGCCAGCAGCCAAGATAATGGGGAGTACGAGCAGTACTTC. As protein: CASSQDNGEYEQYF.

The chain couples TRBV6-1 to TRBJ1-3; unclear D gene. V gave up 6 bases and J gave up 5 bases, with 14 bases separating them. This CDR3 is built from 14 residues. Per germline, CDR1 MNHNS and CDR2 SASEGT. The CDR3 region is CASRHSRDRNTIYF. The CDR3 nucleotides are TGTGCCAGCAGGCACAGTCGGGATAGAAACACCATATATTTT.

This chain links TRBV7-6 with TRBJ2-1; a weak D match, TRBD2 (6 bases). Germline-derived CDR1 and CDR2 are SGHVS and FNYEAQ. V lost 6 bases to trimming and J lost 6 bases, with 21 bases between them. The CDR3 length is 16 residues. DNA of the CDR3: TGTGCCAGCAGTCCTGGGGGGACCGCCCCTACCAATGAGCAGTTCTTC. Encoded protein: CASSPGGTAPTNEQFF.

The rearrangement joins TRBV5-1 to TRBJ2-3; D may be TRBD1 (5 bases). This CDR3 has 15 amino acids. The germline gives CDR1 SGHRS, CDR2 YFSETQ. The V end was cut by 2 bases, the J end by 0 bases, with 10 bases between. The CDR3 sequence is CASSLDQGSTDTQYF. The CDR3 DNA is TGCGCCAGCAGCTTAGATCAGGGAAGCACAGATACGCAGTATTTT.

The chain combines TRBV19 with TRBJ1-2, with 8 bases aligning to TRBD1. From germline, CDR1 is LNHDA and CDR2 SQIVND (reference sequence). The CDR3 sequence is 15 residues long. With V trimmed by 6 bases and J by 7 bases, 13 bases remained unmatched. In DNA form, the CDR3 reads TGTGCCAGTAGCCTAACCCCCGGGACAGGACGTGGCTACACCTTC. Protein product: CASSLTPGTGRGYTF.

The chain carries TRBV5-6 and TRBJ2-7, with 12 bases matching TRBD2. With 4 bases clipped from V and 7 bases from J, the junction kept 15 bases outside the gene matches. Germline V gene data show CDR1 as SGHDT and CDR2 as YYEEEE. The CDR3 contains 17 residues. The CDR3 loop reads CASSPAGTSGSMGEQYF. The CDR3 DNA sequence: TGTGCCAGCAGCCCGGCCGGGACTAGCGGGTCGATGGGGGAGCAGTACTTC. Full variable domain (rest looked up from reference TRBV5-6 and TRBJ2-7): DAGVTQSPTHLIKTRGQQVTLRCSPKSGHDTVSWYQQALGQGPQFIFQYYEEEERQRGNFPDRFSGHQFPNYSSELNVNALLLGDSALYLCASSPAGTSGSMGEQYFGPGTRLTVT.

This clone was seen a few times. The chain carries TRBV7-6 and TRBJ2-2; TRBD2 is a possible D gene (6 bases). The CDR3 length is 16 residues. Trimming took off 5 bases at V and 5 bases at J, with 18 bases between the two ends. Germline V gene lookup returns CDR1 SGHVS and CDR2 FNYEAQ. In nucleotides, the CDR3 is TGTGCCAGCAGCCCTGCTCAAAAGGGAGGTACCGGGGAGCTGTTTTTT. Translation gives CASSPAQKGGTGELFF.

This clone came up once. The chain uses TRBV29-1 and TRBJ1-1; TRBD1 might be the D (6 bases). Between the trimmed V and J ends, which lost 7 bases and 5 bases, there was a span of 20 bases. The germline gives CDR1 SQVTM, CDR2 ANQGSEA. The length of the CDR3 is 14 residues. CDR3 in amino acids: CSAKAGGAGTEAFF. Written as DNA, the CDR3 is TGCAGCGCTAAAGCGGGGGGCGCGGGGACTGAAGCTTTCTTT.

CDR3 DNA sequence: TGTGCCAGCAGCGGAACTATTCTCGACGAGCAGTACTTC. Translated: CASSGTILDEQYF. This chain joins TRBV9 and TRBJ2-7; D is undetermined. V lost 3 bases and J lost 5, with 12 bases in between. The CDR3 has 13 amino acids. In germline, CDR1 is SGDLS, CDR2 YYNGEE.

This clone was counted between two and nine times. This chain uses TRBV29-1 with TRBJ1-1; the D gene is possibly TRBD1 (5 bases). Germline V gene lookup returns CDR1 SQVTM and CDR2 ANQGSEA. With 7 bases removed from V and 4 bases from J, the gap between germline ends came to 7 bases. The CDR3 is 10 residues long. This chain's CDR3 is CSARVTEAFF. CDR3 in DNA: TGCAGCGCCAGGGTCACTGAAGCTTTCTTT.

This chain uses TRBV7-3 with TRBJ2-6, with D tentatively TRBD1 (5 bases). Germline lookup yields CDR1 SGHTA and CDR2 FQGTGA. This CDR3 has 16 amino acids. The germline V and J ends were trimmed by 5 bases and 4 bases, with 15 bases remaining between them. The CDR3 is CASSLNQGIGANVLTF. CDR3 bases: TGTGCCAGCAGCCTTAACCAGGGTATCGGGGCCAACGTCCTGACTTTC.

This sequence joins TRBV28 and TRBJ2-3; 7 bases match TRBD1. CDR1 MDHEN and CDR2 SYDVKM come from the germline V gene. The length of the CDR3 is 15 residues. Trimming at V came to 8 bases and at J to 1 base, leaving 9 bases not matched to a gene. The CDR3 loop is CASGMGTDGTDTQYF. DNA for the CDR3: TGTGCCAGCGGCATGGGGACAGACGGCACAGATACGCAGTATTTT.

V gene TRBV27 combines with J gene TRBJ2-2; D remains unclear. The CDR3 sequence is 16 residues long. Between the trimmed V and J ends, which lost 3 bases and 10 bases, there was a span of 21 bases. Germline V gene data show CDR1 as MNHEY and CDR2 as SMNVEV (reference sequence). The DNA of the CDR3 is TGTGCCAGCAGTTTCTGGTACCTAAACTCCTCCGTGGAGCTGTTTTTT. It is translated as CASSFWYLNSSVELFF.

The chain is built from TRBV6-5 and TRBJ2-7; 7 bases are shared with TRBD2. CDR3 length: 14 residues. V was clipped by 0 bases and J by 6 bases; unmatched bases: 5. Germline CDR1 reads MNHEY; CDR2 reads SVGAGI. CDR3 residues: CASSYSTGGSEQYF. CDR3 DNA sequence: TGTGCCAGCAGTTACTCGACGGGAGGTTCCGAGCAGTACTTC.

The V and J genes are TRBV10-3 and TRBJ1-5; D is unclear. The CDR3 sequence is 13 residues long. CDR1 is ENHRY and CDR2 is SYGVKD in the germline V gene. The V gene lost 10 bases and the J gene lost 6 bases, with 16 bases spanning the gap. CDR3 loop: CATLSGKSQPQHF. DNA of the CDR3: TGTGCCACCCTCTCGGGGAAAAGTCAGCCCCAGCATTTT.

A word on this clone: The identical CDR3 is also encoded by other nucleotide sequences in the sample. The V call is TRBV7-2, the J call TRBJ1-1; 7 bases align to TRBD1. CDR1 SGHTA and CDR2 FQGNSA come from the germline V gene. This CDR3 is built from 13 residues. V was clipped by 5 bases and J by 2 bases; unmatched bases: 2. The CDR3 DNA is TGTGCCAGCAGCCGGGACAGAAACACTGAAGCTTTCTTT. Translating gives CASSRDRNTEAFF.

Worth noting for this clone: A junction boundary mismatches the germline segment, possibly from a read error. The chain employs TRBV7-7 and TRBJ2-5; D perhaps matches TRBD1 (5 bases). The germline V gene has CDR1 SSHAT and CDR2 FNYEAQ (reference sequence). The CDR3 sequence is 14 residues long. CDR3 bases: TGTGCTAGCAGCTATTCGGACATATCAGAGACCCAGTACTTC. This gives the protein CASSYSDISETQYF.

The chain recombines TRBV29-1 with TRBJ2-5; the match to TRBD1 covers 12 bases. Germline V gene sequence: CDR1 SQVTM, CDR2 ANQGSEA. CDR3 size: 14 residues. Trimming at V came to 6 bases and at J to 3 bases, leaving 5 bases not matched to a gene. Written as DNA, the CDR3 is TGCAGCGTCTCCGGGACAGGGGGCGAAGAGACCCAGTACTTC. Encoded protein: CSVSGTGGEETQYF. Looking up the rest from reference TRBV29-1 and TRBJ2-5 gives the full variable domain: SAVISQKPSRDICQRGTSLTIQCQVDSQVTMMFWYRQQPGQSLTLIATANQGSEATYESGFVIDKFPISRPNLTFSTLTVSNMSPEDSSIYLCSVSGTGGEETQYFGPGTRLLVL.